This entry lists 20 T cell receptor beta chains sequenced from one sample in a study of regulatory T cells in long-lasting Graves disease. Arm-PCR of CDR3 regions and iRepertoire HTBI primers were the basis on which TCR beta libraries were built. In TCRdb, the multiplex PCR reads were re-called with MiXCR into one record per CDR3 protein. The sample has about 610,000 distinct CDR3 sequences, roughly a sixth seen once; the top ten hold more than 10%. The sample's time point: newly diagnosed GD, antithyroid drugs for less than 3 months. From RNA extracted from PBMCs, the TCR library was made. Separately, the same data were catalogued under a study of T cells in Graves' hyperthyroidism and ophthalmopathy.

The source material was peripheral blood mononuclear cells (PBMCs), sampled at new diagnosis, from a patient treated with antithyroid drugs. The receptors shown here come from a man younger than 35 with Graves disease.

A few counts support this clonotype. V and J are TRBV20-1 and TRBJ1-2; tentatively, D is TRBD1 (5 bases). Germline CDR1 and CDR2: DFQATT and SNEGSKA (reference sequence). The CDR3 has 12 amino acids. V lost 6 bases and J lost 6, with 14 bases in between. Written as DNA, the CDR3 is TGCAGTGCAATCAGGGAGGGTAATGGCTACACCTTC. It is translated as CSAIREGNGYTF.

This clonotype was detected ten times or more. The chain employs TRBV12-3 or TRBV12-4 and TRBJ1-1; D may be TRBD1 (6 bases). This CDR3 has 15 residues. V dropped 5 bases and J dropped 0 bases, with 13 bases sitting between them. For the CDR3, the DNA is TGTGCCAGCAGTGACACAGGGAAACTGAACACTGAAGCTTTCTTT. Amino acid sequence: CASSDTGKLNTEAFF.

This clonotype was observed at least ten times. V gene TRBV28 combines with J gene TRBJ2-2; maybe TRBD2 (6 bases). CDR1 and CDR2 from the germline V gene are MDHEN and SYDVKM. V was clipped by 3 bases and J by 5 bases, with 10 bases between them. The CDR3 is 14 amino acids. Here the CDR3 DNA reads TGTGCCAGCAGTTTGGCAGGGAGGACCGGGGAGCTGTTTTTT. Encoded protein: CASSLAGRTGELFF. Full variable domain (rest looked up from reference TRBV28 and TRBJ2-2): DVKVTQSSRYLVKRTGEKVFLECVQDMDHENMFWYRQDPGLGLRLIYFSYDVKMKEKGDIPEGYSVSREKKERFSLILESASTNQTSMYLCASSLAGRTGELFFGEGSRLTVL.

In its sample, this clonotype was seen many times. This rearrangement joins TRBV11-2 to TRBJ2-5, with D possibly called TRBD1 or TRBD2 (5 bases each). The V and J ends lost 6 bases and 0 bases respectively, with 11 bases between them. CDR3 size: 14 residues. Germline CDR1 SGHAT, CDR2 FQNNGV. The CDR3 region has the DNA TGTGCCAGCAGACCAGGGAGCTACCAAGAGACCCAGTACTTC. Protein: CASRPGSYQETQYF.

This clonotype was counted between two and nine times. The rearrangement links TRBV7-2 to TRBJ2-2, with 8 bases matching TRBD2. Germline V lookup: CDR1 SGHTA, CDR2 FQGNSA. The CDR3 covers 15 residues. Losses at the gene ends were 5 bases for V and 10 bases for J; bases not matched to a gene: 12. CDR3 in amino acids: CASSRSVRRGAELFF. The CDR3 bases are TGTGCCAGCAGCAGAAGTGTGCGGCGGGGGGCGGAGCTGTTTTTT.

This chain's CDR3 is CSVAQGEAFF. The CDR3 region has the DNA TGCAGCGTTGCCCAGGGGGAGGCTTTCTTT. The chain is built from TRBV29-1 and TRBJ1-1, with 7 bases aligning to TRBD1. CDR3 size: 10 residues. CDR1 is SQVTM, CDR2 ANQGSEA, per germline. Trimming cost V 4 bases and J 11 bases; bases outside gene matches: 4.

This clonotype came up a few times. This chain's CDR3 is CASSPGQGMINSPLHF. The CDR3 nucleotides read TGTGCCAGCTCACCTGGCCAGGGGATGATTAATTCACCCCTCCACTTT. This sequence joins TRBV18 and TRBJ1-6, with D perhaps TRBD1 (6 bases). The CDR3 length is 16 residues. V was shortened by 3 bases and J by 6 bases, with 15 bases between the two germline ends. Germline V gene lookup returns CDR1 KGHSH and CDR2 LQKENI.

In this sample, this clonotype turned up a few times. V usage is TRBV5-6 and J usage is TRBJ2-7; D might be TRBD1 (7 bases). CDR1 SGHDT and CDR2 YYEEEE come from the germline V gene. The CDR3 has 15 residues. Trimming took 0 bases from V and 4 from J, leaving 14 bases between them. In DNA, the CDR3 is TGTGCCAGCAGCTTGGATGGAGGGGGCAGGTACGAGCAGTACTTC. It specifies CASSLDGGGRYEQYF.

This clonotype was counted many times. This chain uses TRBV3-1 with TRBJ2-7; D not certain. Per germline, CDR1 LGHDT and CDR2 YNNKEL (reference sequence). Trimming cost V 4 bases and J 0 bases, with 16 bases left between them. The CDR3 spans 16 residues. This chain's CDR3 is CASSLRPDFNSYEQYF. Here the CDR3 DNA reads TGTGCCAGCAGCCTACGGCCGGATTTTAACTCCTACGAGCAGTACTTC.

This clonotype appeared many times. V gene TRBV9 combines with J gene TRBJ1-2; D ambiguous. The germline CDR1 and CDR2 sequences are SGDLS and YYNGEE. V gave up 0 bases and J gave up 6 bases, with 18 bases separating them. CDR3 length equals 16 residues. The CDR3 loop reads CASSVDPGQATNGYTF. The CDR3 DNA reads as TGTGCCAGCAGCGTAGACCCCGGGCAGGCGACGAATGGCTACACCTTC.

On this clonotype: A read error is possible here, since a much larger clone lies one base away. The genes are TRBV10-3 and TRBJ2-7; D gene ambiguous. This CDR3 is 12 amino acids long. CDR1 is ENHRY, CDR2 SYGVKD, per germline. CDR3 sequence (DNA): TGTGCCATCAGTGAGTCGACCGATGAGCGGTACTTC. Translating it yields CAISESTDERYF.

V gene TRBV6-1 combines with J gene TRBJ1-5; 8 nucleotides match TRBD1. This CDR3 is 15 amino acids long. Germline CDR1 is MNHNS and CDR2 is SASEGT. J gave up 4 bases and V 4 bases, and 6 bases lay outside the gene matches. This CDR3 reads CASSAYGTGNQPQHF. For the CDR3, the DNA is TGTGCCAGCAGTGCCTACGGGACAGGAAATCAGCCCCAGCATTTT.

This clonotype has a handful of counts. The V gene is TRBV27, the J gene TRBJ1-5, with D possibly TRBD1 on 6 matching bases. This CDR3 is built from 15 residues. Germline V gene lookup returns CDR1 MNHEY and CDR2 SMNVEV (reference sequence). Trimming took off 3 bases at V and 6 bases at J, with 15 bases between the two ends. CDR3 residues: CASSFTRTAGQPQHF. CDR3 DNA sequence: TGTGCCAGCAGTTTCACCCGGACAGCTGGTCAGCCCCAGCATTTT.

This clonotype was seen a handful of times. The V and J genes are TRBV20-1 and TRBJ2-1, with 9 bases matching TRBD1. Per the germline V gene, CDR1 is DFQATT and CDR2 is SNEGSKA (reference sequence). V trimming: 2 bases; J trimming: 6 bases; junction bases outside the gene matches: 5. CDR3 length: 14 residues. This CDR3 is CSARSRTGVNEQFF. CDR3 DNA sequence: TGCAGTGCTAGATCCCGGACAGGGGTCAATGAGCAGTTCTTC.

The chain employs TRBV6-1 and TRBJ2-7, with D perhaps matching TRBD2 (5 bases). The CDR3 length is 13 residues. Trimming took off 6 bases at V and 3 bases at J, with 12 bases between the two ends. CDR1 and CDR2 from the germline V gene are MNHNS and SASEGT. The CDR3 region is CASSPGRDYEQYF. The CDR3 DNA follows: TGTGCCAGCAGCCCAGGACGGGACTACGAGCAGTACTTC.

This clonotype was counted at least ten times. The chain links TRBV6-1 to TRBJ1-5, with D maybe TRBD1 (6 bases). CDR3 size: 14 residues. Germline CDR1 is MNHNS and CDR2 is SASEGT. Trimming removed 8 bases from V and 6 bases from J, with 17 bases in between. The CDR3 DNA reads TGTGCCAGCTGTGCGTTGGGGGGCGGTCAGCCCCAGCATTTT. Protein: CASCALGGGQPQHF.

J is TRBJ2-7 and V is TRBV20-1, with D tentatively TRBD2 (6 bases). The CDR3 consists of 13 residues. Trimming shortened V by 7 bases and J by 3 bases, and 16 bases separated the two germline ends. CDR1 DFQATT and CDR2 SNEGSKA come from the germline V gene (reference sequence). DNA of the CDR3: TGCAGTGGCTCAGACGGGGGAAACTACGAGCAGTACTTC. Translating it yields CSGSDGGNYEQYF.

This clonotype was found many times. This chain joins TRBV5-1 and TRBJ1-1; TRBD1 matches 7 bases. CDR3 length: 13 residues. CDR1 SGHRS and CDR2 YFSETQ come from the germline V gene. V shed 4 bases, J shed 5 bases, and the junction held 5 bases outside the gene matches. In nucleotides, the CDR3 is TGCGCCAGCAGCGTAACAGGGGAGACTGAAGCTTTCTTT. This gives the protein CASSVTGETEAFF.

This clonotype was seen more than once but under ten times. The rearrangement uses TRBV20-1 and TRBJ1-1; D not resolved. The CDR3 length is 12 residues. V lost 0 bases, J lost 10 bases, and 12 bases lay in between. In germline, CDR1 is DFQATT, CDR2 SNEGSKA (reference sequence). CDR3 sequence (DNA): TGCAGTGCTAGAGATCTGGAGACACGAGCTTTCTTT. Amino acid sequence: CSARDLETRAFF.

This clonotype was counted ten times or more. The chain links TRBV24-1 to TRBJ2-1, with 7 nucleotides matching TRBD2. Looked up from germline, CDR1 is KGHDR and CDR2 is SFDVKD. Trimming cost V 4 bases and J 4 bases; bases outside gene matches: 3. CDR3 size: 14 residues. The CDR3 nucleotides are TGTGCCACCAGTGAGGCCGGGGGGTACAATGAGCAGTTCTTC. Protein product: CATSEAGGYNEQFF.